The 5 T cell receptor beta chains below were found in one sample sequenced in a study of T cells in Graves' hyperthyroidism and ophthalmopathy. Amplified regions were TCR beta CDR3 sequences from RNA transcripts. When the TCR CDR3 underwent first-round RT-PCR, the HTBI primer set was used. TCRdb independently ran MiXCR on the multiplex PCR reads; one entry per CDR3 protein. The table records fewer than 450,000 distinct CDR3 sequences, over 11% of them present only once. The sample consisted of blood. The source is a man aged 50 or older with Graves' ophthalmopathy.

The J gene is TRBJ2-1, the V gene TRBV19; D call uncertain. The V end lost 0 bases, the J end lost 0 bases, and 9 bases lay between the germline ends. Germline loops: CDR1 LNHDA, CDR2 SQIVND (reference sequence). The CDR3 loop spans 16 amino acids. The CDR3 protein is CASSIDPGGSYNEQFF. CDR3 sequence (DNA): TGTGCCAGTAGTATAGATCCAGGCGGCTCCTACAATGAGCAGTTCTTC. The full variable domain, rest sourced from reference TRBV19 and TRBJ2-1, is DGGITQSPKYLFRKEGQNVTLSCEQNLNHDAMYWYRQDPGQGLRLIYYSQIVNDFQKGDIAEGYSVSREKKESFPLTVTSAQKNPTAFYLCASSIDPGGSYNEQFFGPGTRLTVL.

This clonotype was detected only a few times. The chain couples TRBV2 to TRBJ2-7; D not resolved. The CDR3 spans 12 residues. V was pared by 4 bases and J by 6 bases, with 10 bases between. Germline CDR1 and CDR2: SNHLY and FYNNEI. The CDR3 region is CASSADDGEQYF. In DNA, the CDR3 is TGTGCCAGCAGTGCTGACGACGGCGAGCAGTACTTC.

The rearrangement joins TRBV5-1 to TRBJ2-3, with D unresolved. V lost 2 bases, J lost 4 bases, and 17 bases lay in between. Germline V gene sequence: CDR1 SGHRS, CDR2 YFSETQ. The CDR3 runs 16 residues. Written as DNA, the CDR3 is TGCGCCAGCAGCTTTGAGCAAGCTGTTCGGTCAGATACGCAGTATTTT. Translating it yields CASSFEQAVRSDTQYF.

This clonotype appeared a few times. V gene TRBV2 combines with J gene TRBJ2-1; the D gene is possibly TRBD1 (5 bases). CDR3 size: 12 residues. Between the trimmed V and J ends, which lost 5 bases and 10 bases, there was a span of 12 bases. Per germline, CDR1 SNHLY and CDR2 FYNNEI. The CDR3 loop is CASSKGSQEQFF. The DNA of the CDR3 is TGTGCCAGCAGTAAGGGGTCCCAAGAGCAGTTCTTC.

This clonotype was counted only a few times. The V call is TRBV20-1, the J call TRBJ1-1; 8 positions match TRBD1. Germline V gene lookup returns CDR1 DFQATT and CDR2 SNEGSKA (reference sequence). The V gene end was trimmed by 4 bases and the J gene end by 5 bases; junction bases not matched to a gene: 15. This CDR3 spans 16 amino acids. The CDR3 spells CSAMPDYRGVRTEAFF. CDR3 nucleotide sequence: TGCAGTGCTATGCCCGACTACAGGGGGGTGAGAACTGAAGCTTTCTTT.